The 27 T cell receptor beta chains below come from one sample, sequenced in a study of patients and donors after allogeneic stem cell transplantation (dated by TCRdb to 2020 to 2021). Preparation of the library involved RT-PCR. The instrument was a NextSeq 550. TCRdb passed the public sequencing reads through fastp at Q25 and MiXCR, retaining productive beta sequences. When rows share a CDR3 protein, they turn into one entry using the most common DNA and genes. The sample table holds about 15,000 distinct CDR3 sequences, of which 25% to 30% were seen once. More than 30% of the sample rests with the top ten. Sequenced: blood, either unsorted or a sorted T cell fraction (not recorded which). All receptors come from a human donor who was either an allogeneic HSCT recipient or a stem cell or donor lymphocyte infusion donor (not recorded which). It is not recorded whose cells these are; they may come from a transplant donor.

V gene TRBV3-1 combines with J gene TRBJ1-1; no clear D. This CDR3 is 14 amino acids long. Trimming took off 3 bases at V and 1 base at J, with 9 bases between the two ends. CDR1 and CDR2 from the germline V gene are LGHDT and YNNKEL (reference sequence). CDR3 sequence: CASSHRAKNTEAFF. In nucleotides, the CDR3 is TGTGCCAGCAGCCACCGGGCCAAGAACACTGAAGCTTTCTTT.

This clonotype came up many times. The chain combines TRBV5-1 with TRBJ1-1; D may be TRBD1 (5 bases). Germline assignment: CDR1 SGHRS and CDR2 YFSETQ. Trimming cost V 6 bases and J 3 bases, with 15 bases left between them. The CDR3 spans 14 residues. CDR3: CASNPPGAYTEAFF. The DNA of the CDR3 is TGCGCCAGCAATCCCCCCGGGGCATACACTGAAGCTTTCTTT.

The sample holds a few counts of this clonotype. The V gene is TRBV28, the J gene TRBJ1-1; the match to TRBD1 covers 8 bases. CDR3 length equals 15 residues. Germline loops: CDR1 MDHEN, CDR2 SYDVKM. After removal of 5 bases from V and 5 bases from J, the junction contained 10 bases not matched to a gene. The CDR3 DNA sequence: TGTGCCAGCAGTCCTCTTACAGGGGGAATTACTGAAGCTTTCTTT. This encodes CASSPLTGGITEAFF.

This clonotype was seen a few times. The chain carries TRBV28 and TRBJ2-3; D gene ambiguous. Germline CDR1 reads MDHEN; CDR2 reads SYDVKM. This CDR3 is built from 17 residues. V lost 6 bases to trimming and J lost 0 bases, with 19 bases between them. CDR3 region: CASSPPFAATSTDTQYF. The CDR3 coding sequence is TGTGCCAGCAGCCCACCCTTCGCGGCCACTAGCACAGATACGCAGTATTTT.

DNA for the CDR3: TGCGCCAGCAGCTTGGGGGACAGGCCCTCCGCAGATACGCAGTATTTT. Its translation: CASSLGDRPSADTQYF. The chain has TRBV5-1 and TRBJ2-3; 8 bases align to TRBD1. V gave up 0 bases and J gave up 4 bases; unmatched junction bases: 7. The CDR3 length is 16 residues. CDR1 and CDR2 from the germline V gene are SGHRS and YFSETQ.

The chain employs TRBV5-1 and TRBJ2-3; TRBD1 matches at 9 bases. The V gene end was trimmed by 2 bases and the J gene end by 2 bases; junction bases not matched to a gene: 6. In germline, CDR1 is SGHRS, CDR2 YFSETQ. The length of the CDR3 is 16 residues. CDR3 in DNA: TGCGCCAGCAGCTTCTGGGGGACAGGGACCACAGATACGCAGTATTTT. Protein sequence: CASSFWGTGTTDTQYF.

This chain uses TRBV5-1 with TRBJ1-2; no clear D gene. The CDR3 totals 13 residues. The ends were cut back, 4 bases at V and 3 bases at J, with 10 bases in the middle. The germline gives CDR1 SGHRS, CDR2 YFSETQ. The CDR3: CASSLDGHYGYTF. The DNA of the CDR3 is TGCGCCAGCAGCCTGGACGGACACTATGGCTACACCTTC.

The gene calls are TRBV5-5 and TRBJ1-5; TRBD1 matches 10 bases. The CDR3 is 15 residues long. The germline CDR1 and CDR2 sequences are SGHKS and YYEKEE (reference sequence). V lost 5 bases, J lost 7 bases, and 9 bases stayed unmatched. CDR3 nucleotides: TGTGCCAGCAGTTTAGGACAGGGGGTTCGGCAGCCCCAGCATTTT. Amino acid sequence: CASSLGQGVRQPQHF.

This clonotype is medium-sized by share. The V gene is TRBV5-5, the J gene TRBJ1-1, with D maybe TRBD1 (5 bases). CDR1 is SGHKS and CDR2 is YYEKEE in the germline V gene (reference sequence). V was clipped by 4 bases and J by 5 bases, with 15 bases between them. The length of the CDR3 is 14 residues. The CDR3 region is CASSPRPGRTEAFF. For the CDR3, the DNA is TGTGCCAGCAGCCCCCGACCGGGACGGACTGAAGCTTTCTTT.

This clonotype is large in the sample. V and J are TRBV6-6 and TRBJ1-2, with D unclear. CDR1 is MNHNY and CDR2 is SVGAGI in the germline V gene (reference sequence). Trimming removed 0 bases at V and 4 bases at J, with 9 bases between. This CDR3 has 14 residues. CDR3 loop: CASSYSSQPYGYTF. As DNA, the CDR3 is TGTGCCAGCAGTTACTCTTCCCAGCCCTATGGCTACACCTTC.

The rearrangement uses TRBV4-2 and TRBJ1-4, with D maybe TRBD1 (5 bases). V lost 6 bases and J 7 bases, leaving 18 bases between the germline ends. Germline assignment: CDR1 LGHNA and CDR2 YNFKEQ. The CDR3 length is 15 residues. As DNA, the CDR3 is TGTGCCAGCAGGGATATGCGGCAGGGTCCTGAAAAACTGTTTTTT. It yields the protein CASRDMRQGPEKLFF.

The chain uses TRBV5-5 and TRBJ1-5; D may be TRBD1 (5 bases). The CDR3 totals 15 residues. V lost 4 bases and J 1 base, leaving 12 bases between the germline ends. Per the germline V gene, CDR1 is SGHKS and CDR2 is YYEKEE (reference sequence). CDR3 region: CASSPREKSNQPQHF. The CDR3 bases are TGTGCCAGCAGCCCCAGGGAGAAGAGCAATCAGCCCCAGCATTTT. The variable domain in full, completed from reference TRBV5-5 and TRBJ1-5, reads DAGVTQSPTHLIKTRGQQVTLRCSPISGHKSVSWYQQVLGQGPQFIFQYYEKEERGRGNFPDRFSARQFPNYSSELNVNALLLGDSALYLCASSPREKSNQPQHFGDGTRLSIL.

This clonotype has a count of ten or more. CDR3 sequence: CASSPGNRAYGYTF. CDR3 nucleotide sequence: TGTGCCAGCTCACCGGGGAACAGGGCGTATGGCTACACCTTC. This chain joins TRBV18 and TRBJ1-2, with D perhaps TRBD1 (6 bases). From germline, CDR1 is KGHSH and CDR2 LQKENI. CDR3 length: 14 residues. Trimming stripped 3 bases from V and 5 bases from J, with 13 bases between.

This clonotype was seen more than once but under ten times. This chain links TRBV30 with TRBJ1-6, with D uncertain. Trimming stripped 0 bases from V and 7 bases from J, with 10 bases between. Per germline, CDR1 GTSNPN and CDR2 SVGIG (reference sequence). The CDR3 runs 14 residues. The CDR3 is CAWSVGPNNSPLHF. CDR3 nucleotides: TGTGCCTGGAGTGTTGGCCCTAACAATTCACCCCTCCACTTT.

The chain employs TRBV5-1 and TRBJ2-3, with D hard to call. The CDR3 consists of 15 residues. Deletions cut 0 bases from V and 4 bases from J, with 12 bases between. Per germline, CDR1 SGHRS and CDR2 YFSETQ. The CDR3 DNA follows: TGCGCCAGCAGCTTGGCCGGGTCAAGGGCAGATACGCAGTATTTT. It is translated as CASSLAGSRADTQYF.

The chain recombines TRBV18 with TRBJ2-3; 11 bases are shared with TRBD2. Per germline, CDR1 KGHSH and CDR2 LQKENI. CDR3 length: 14 residues. V lost 6 bases to trimming and J lost 2 bases; unmatched junction nucleotides: 1. Here the CDR3 reads CASSGLADTDTQYF. In DNA, the CDR3 is TGTGCCAGCTCGGGACTAGCGGACACAGATACGCAGTATTTT.

Many counts were recorded for this clonotype. The rearrangement uses TRBV20-1 and TRBJ1-2, with 7 nucleotides matching TRBD1. V lost 3 bases to trimming and J lost 4 bases; unmatched junction nucleotides: 8. The CDR3 loop spans 14 amino acids. CDR1 and CDR2 from the germline V gene are DFQATT and SNEGSKA (reference sequence). The CDR3 DNA follows: TGCAGTGCTAGGTTACAGGGGCTGGGCTATGGCTACACCTTC. Protein product: CSARLQGLGYGYTF.

There are many counts of this clonotype. The rearrangement uses TRBV28 and TRBJ1-6; D is possibly TRBD1 (6 bases). The CDR3 has 15 residues. Germline V lookup: CDR1 MDHEN, CDR2 SYDVKM. Trimming shortened V by 3 bases and J by 9 bases, and 15 bases separated the two germline ends. CDR3 sequence: CASSFRAGVVSPLHF. In DNA, the CDR3 is TGTGCCAGCAGTTTCAGGGCAGGGGTGGTTTCACCCCTCCACTTT.

A few counts support this clonotype. V gene TRBV20-1 combines with J gene TRBJ2-7; D is perhaps TRBD1 or TRBD2 (5 bases each). V was pared by 6 bases and J by 5 bases, with 17 bases between. CDR1 and CDR2 from the germline V gene are DFQATT and SNEGSKA (reference sequence). CDR3 length: 13 amino acids. CDR3 nucleotides: TGCAGTGCCCCCTCCCCCGGGGCGGACGAGCAGTACTTC. This encodes CSAPSPGADEQYF.

The chain employs TRBV15 and TRBJ1-1; 9 bases map to TRBD1. This CDR3 is 14 amino acids long. The germline gives CDR1 LNHNV, CDR2 YYDKDF (reference sequence). The V gene end was trimmed by 5 bases and the J gene end by 3 bases; junction bases not matched to a gene: 4. For the CDR3, the DNA is TGTGCCACCAGCGACGGACAGGGGTACACTGAAGCTTTCTTT. Translating gives CATSDGQGYTEAFF.

This clonotype was counted between two and nine times. The chain has TRBV10-3 and TRBJ1-6; 7 nucleotides match TRBD1. CDR3 length: 16 residues. Germline V lookup: CDR1 ENHRY, CDR2 SYGVKD. The ends lost 4 bases at V and 6 bases at J; junction bases unmatched: 9. The CDR3 DNA sequence: TGTGCCATCAGTGCGGGGCGAGGGGGCCCTAATTCACCCCTCCACTTT. Encoded protein: CAISAGRGGPNSPLHF.

This clonotype occurred a few times. The chain couples TRBV20-1 to TRBJ1-6; 9 bases agree with TRBD1. This CDR3 is 14 amino acids long. V shed 5 bases and J 7 bases; nucleotides not matched to a gene: 6. Looked up from germline, CDR1 is DFQATT and CDR2 is SNEGSKA (reference sequence). The CDR3: CSASSGQGNSPLHF. The CDR3 region has the DNA TGCAGTGCTTCTTCCGGACAGGGGAATTCACCCCTCCACTTT.

The genes are TRBV4-2 and TRBJ2-2, with 8 bases identical to TRBD2. This CDR3 has 17 amino acids. Germline trimming cut 4 bases from V and 4 bases from J; bases unmatched to any gene: 11. CDR1 and CDR2 from the germline V gene are LGHNA and YNFKEQ. For the CDR3, the DNA is TGTGCCAGCAGCCCCGTCCGGATAGCGGGGAGCACCGGGGAGCTGTTTTTT. Translation: CASSPVRIAGSTGELFF.

The chain recombines TRBV19 with TRBJ1-3; D is ambiguous. This CDR3 spans 12 amino acids. The V gene's germline CDR1 is LNHDA and CDR2 SQIVND (reference sequence). V dropped 8 bases and J dropped 2 bases, with 7 bases sitting between them. CDR3 region: CASSGAGNTIYF. The CDR3 coding sequence is TGTGCCAGTTCAGGCGCTGGAAACACCATATATTTT. Looking up the rest from reference TRBV19 and TRBJ1-3 gives the full variable domain: DGGITQSPKYLFRKEGQNVTLSCEQNLNHDAMYWYRQDPGQGLRLIYYSQIVNDFQKGDIAEGYSVSREKKESFPLTVTSAQKNPTAFYLCASSGAGNTIYFGEGSWLTVV.

This chain uses TRBV12-3 or TRBV12-4 with TRBJ1-4; D ambiguous. The CDR3 contains 15 residues. The germline V and J ends were trimmed by 5 bases and 5 bases, with 15 bases remaining between them. In nucleotides, the CDR3 is TGTGCCAGCAGTACCTGGAAGGTGAAAAATGAAAAACTGTTTTTT. This translates into CASSTWKVKNEKLFF.

A few counts support this clonotype. The chain combines TRBV5-1 with TRBJ1-1; maybe TRBD1 (5 bases). CDR1 is SGHRS and CDR2 is YFSETQ in the germline V gene. Trimming took 5 bases from V and 1 from J, leaving 15 bases between them. The CDR3 extends over 15 amino acids. Here the CDR3 reads CASSPQGKRNTEAFF. CDR3 bases: TGCGCCAGCAGTCCTCAGGGAAAACGGAACACTGAAGCTTTCTTT.

The chain is built from TRBV7-8 and TRBJ1-2; D is unclear. The length of the CDR3 is 13 residues. V lost 1 base to trimming and J lost 4 bases, with 7 bases between them. In germline, CDR1 is SGHVS, CDR2 FQNEAQ. Here the CDR3 reads CASSLETFYGYTF. CDR3 DNA sequence: TGTGCCAGCAGCTTAGAAACATTCTATGGCTACACCTTC.